This record looks at one T cell receptor beta chain sequence and its context. This entry is derived from a study of blood T cell repertoires in COVID-19. Across the study: The origin of the acute and convalescent COVID-19 samples was the United States, Italy and Spain. PBMCs, B-cell-depleted T cells, or T cells provided the cDNA or gDNA that made up the material.

The germline V gene has CDR1 MNHEY and CDR2 SVGEGT. The J segment lost 9 bases and the V segment lost 4 bases, leaving 9 bases of the junction unmatched. CDR3 size: 14 residues. Authors' processing steps: How many nucleated cells were present was estimated from reference gene primer amplification. Generated by immunoSEQ multiplex PCR, the TCRdb table keeps only in-frame clones and is missing some. The DNA was the basis for D and trimming; V, J and clone size are from that table. Of approximately 220,000 clones in the sample, approximately 87% were seen once. This chain uses TRBV6-2 or TRBV6-3 with TRBJ1-2; 9 bases align to TRBD1. The origin of this receptor is a woman aged 50 to 65 with acute or convalescent COVID-19. Sequencing was carried out using peripheral blood. The CDR3 reads CASSSWTGEISYTF. CDR3 DNA sequence: TGTGCCAGCAGTTCCTGGACAGGGGAGATTAGCTACACCTTC.